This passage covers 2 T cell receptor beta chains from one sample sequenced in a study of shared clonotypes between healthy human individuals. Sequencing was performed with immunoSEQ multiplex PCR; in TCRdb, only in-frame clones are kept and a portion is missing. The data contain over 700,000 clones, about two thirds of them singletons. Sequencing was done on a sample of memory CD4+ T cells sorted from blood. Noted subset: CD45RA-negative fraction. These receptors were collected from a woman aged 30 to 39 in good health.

CDR3 in DNA: TGTGCCAGCAGCCTACTAGCGGCTGGGGCCAACGTCCTGACTTTC. Translated: CASSLLAAGANVLTF. The genes are TRBV7-9 and TRBJ2-6; 8 bases fit TRBD2. Per the germline V gene, CDR1 is SEHNR and CDR2 is FQNEAQ (reference sequence). J gave up 2 bases and V 5 bases, and 2 bases lay outside the gene matches. The CDR3 has 15 residues.

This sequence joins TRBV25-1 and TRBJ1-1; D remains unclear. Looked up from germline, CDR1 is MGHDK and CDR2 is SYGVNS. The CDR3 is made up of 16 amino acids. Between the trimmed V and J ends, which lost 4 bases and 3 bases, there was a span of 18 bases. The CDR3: CASSALPPDKDTEAFF. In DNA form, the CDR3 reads TGTGCCAGCAGTGCGCTCCCTCCGGATAAAGACACTGAAGCTTTCTTT.